A single sample gave rise to the 19 T cell receptor beta chains below, sequenced in a study of vaccination and CD4 T cells after COVID-19. Treatment specified: roughly 10-day PBMC culture with coronavirus spike peptide pools or control peptides (ViraFEST assay). Scientists ran DNA taken from cultured CD4+ T cells through the Oncomine TCR Beta short-read assay for sequencing. TCRdb re-analysed the PCR reads in MiXCR, keeping a single row per CDR3 protein. The sample holds 17,000 or so distinct CDR3 sequences, about 61% seen once. The antigens of these receptors remain unknown. The sample taken for sequencing was CD4+ T cells from blood, cultured in vitro. The receptors derive from a human donor who had recovered from COVID-19.

The V and J genes are TRBV7-6 and TRBJ2-7; 9 bases are a match to TRBD2. J was trimmed by 6 bases and V by 5 bases; bases with no gene match: 8. Germline values: CDR1 SGHVS, CDR2 FNYEAQ. The CDR3 extends over 14 amino acids. The CDR3 DNA reads TGTGCCAGCAGCCTTAGCGGGAGAGTCCGCGAGCAGTACTTC. This encodes CASSLSGRVREQYF.

The V and J genes are TRBV5-6 and TRBJ2-2; 11 bases fit TRBD1. CDR3 length: 16 amino acids. Per germline, CDR1 SGHDT and CDR2 YYEEEE. The V and J ends lost 4 bases and 4 bases, in that order; junction bases with no gene match: 6. In DNA, the CDR3 is TGTGCCAGCAGCGAGGGACAGGGGGTCGGCACCGGGGAGCTGTTTTTT. The encoded protein is CASSEGQGVGTGELFF.

V is TRBV20-1 and J is TRBJ2-1; 12 positions agree with TRBD2. Germline V gives CDR1 DFQATT, CDR2 SNEGSKA (reference sequence). V was pared by 6 bases and J by 4 bases, with 4 bases of the junction left unmatched. CDR3 size: 14 residues. In DNA, the CDR3 is TGCAGTGCGATACTAGCGGGGGGTTACAATGAGCAGTTCTTC. This sequence encodes CSAILAGGYNEQFF.

The chain recombines TRBV20-1 with TRBJ2-1; D call uncertain. Germline CDR1 reads DFQATT; CDR2 reads SNEGSKA (reference sequence). The CDR3 length is 12 residues. Trimming removed 1 base from V and 9 bases from J, with 10 bases in between. For the CDR3, the DNA is TGCAGTGCTAGAGCAGTAGGTAGTGAGCAGTTCTTC. Protein product: CSARAVGSEQFF.

This clonotype was counted between two and nine times. The chain employs TRBV2 and TRBJ1-5, with D unclear. CDR3 size: 13 residues. The germline gives CDR1 SNHLY, CDR2 FYNNEI. Trimming took 1 base from V and 0 from J, leaving 1 base between them. CDR3 residues: CASSEVSNQPQHF. DNA of the CDR3: TGTGCCAGCAGTGAAGTTAGCAATCAGCCCCAGCATTTT. The full variable domain, with the rest looked up from reference TRBV2 and TRBJ1-5, is EPEVTQTPSHQVTQMGQEVILRCVPISNHLYFYWYRQILGQKVEFLVSFYNNEISEKSEIFDDQFSVERPDGSNFTLKIRSTKLEDSAMYFCASSEVSNQPQHFGDGTRLSIL.

This sequence joins TRBV2 and TRBJ1-2, with 10 positions matching TRBD1. The J segment lost 2 bases and the V segment lost 8 bases, leaving 2 bases of the junction unmatched. The germline V gene encodes CDR1 SNHLY and CDR2 FYNNEI. The CDR3 sequence is 13 residues long. CDR3 loop: CASGTGENYGYTF. CDR3 in DNA: TGTGCCAGCGGGACAGGGGAGAACTATGGCTACACCTTC.

A word on this clonotype: This likely comes from a read error, as the CDR3 has no conserved phenylalanine or tryptophan at its end. This CDR3 reads CSAGTSGTDTQYL. DNA for the CDR3: TGCAGTGCGGGGACTAGCGGCACAGATACGCAGTATCTT. The chain joins TRBV20-1 to TRBJ2-3, with TRBD2 matching over 10 bases. Trimming at V came to 6 bases and at J to 1 base, leaving 1 base not matched to a gene. The V gene's germline CDR1 is DFQATT and CDR2 SNEGSKA (reference sequence). There are 13 residues in the CDR3.

The gene calls are TRBV7-9 and TRBJ2-7; D possibly uses TRBD1 or TRBD2 (8 bases each). The CDR3 is made up of 13 amino acids. V was trimmed by 8 bases and J by 10 bases, leaving 21 bases between them. Germline V gene data show CDR1 as SEHNR and CDR2 as FQNEAQ (reference sequence). This CDR3 is CASSLTGAGGQYF. The CDR3 DNA reads as TGTGCCAGCTCCTTGACAGGGGCGGGAGGACAGTACTTC.

The chain combines TRBV7-3 with TRBJ2-1; possible D gene TRBD2, 6 bases. The germline gives CDR1 SGHTA, CDR2 FQGTGA. This CDR3 contains 14 residues. V gave up 1 base and J gave up 11 bases, with 15 bases separating them. Here the CDR3 DNA reads TGTGCCAGCAGCTTAATAGGAGGTGGGGGGAAGCAGTTCTTC. This gives the protein CASSLIGGGGKQFF.

The V gene is TRBV4-2, the J gene TRBJ1-6; TRBD1 agrees at 7 bases. V trimming: 1 base; J trimming: 5 bases; junction bases outside the gene matches: 5. The CDR3 consists of 16 residues. The germline V gene has CDR1 LGHNA and CDR2 YNFKEQ. The CDR3 sequence: CASSQGDSEDNSPLHF. CDR3 coding DNA: TGTGCCAGCAGCCAAGGGGACAGCGAAGATAATTCACCCCTCCACTTT.

The chain joins TRBV20-1 to TRBJ2-1, with D unclear. V lost 4 bases and J lost 11, with 18 bases in between. CDR1 and CDR2 from the germline V gene are DFQATT and SNEGSKA (reference sequence). The length of the CDR3 is 13 residues. The CDR3 DNA is TGCAGTGCTATGGAGTCTCCGGAAGGGCAGCAGTTCTTC. The encoded protein is CSAMESPEGQQFF.

This clonotype has a single count. The V and J genes are TRBV6-2 or TRBV6-3 and TRBJ2-7; D gene uncertain. Trimming stripped 5 bases from V and 1 base from J, with 9 bases between. The CDR3 runs 13 residues. Germline V gene sequence: CDR1 MNHEY, CDR2 SVGEGT. CDR3 in amino acids: CASSRPGSYEQYF. The CDR3 DNA is TGTGCCAGCAGTCGTCCCGGATCCTACGAGCAGTACTTC.

This clonotype has just a few counts. The rearrangement joins TRBV27 to TRBJ2-5; 12 nucleotides line up with TRBD2. CDR1 and CDR2 (germline): MNHEY, SMNVEV (reference sequence). This CDR3 is 17 amino acids long. The trim removed 5 bases at V and 3 bases at J, leaving 10 bases unmatched. Written as DNA, the CDR3 is TGTGCCAGCAGTAAAAACTTGGCTAGCGGGGGGGAAGAGACCCAGTACTTC. This encodes CASSKNLASGGEETQYF.

This clonotype was picked up a small number of times. The CDR3 sequence: CASSRGGQPQHF. CDR3 nucleotides: TGTGCCAGCAGTAGGGGGGGGCAGCCCCAGCATTTT. This chain connects TRBV2 to TRBJ1-5; a weak D match, TRBD1 (6 bases). V gave up 5 bases and J gave up 7 bases, with 9 bases separating them. CDR1 and CDR2 (germline): SNHLY, FYNNEI. The CDR3 has 12 amino acids.

This clonotype was seen only once. The CDR3 sequence is CASSPTTGHQPQHF. The CDR3 DNA reads TGTGCCAGCTCACCCACGACAGGGCATCAGCCCCAGCATTTT. The V gene is TRBV18, the J gene TRBJ1-5, with 7 bases matching TRBD1. This CDR3 comprises 14 residues. In germline, CDR1 is KGHSH, CDR2 LQKENI. Germline trimming cut 3 bases from V and 5 bases from J; bases unmatched to any gene: 4.

This clonotype was detected only a few times. The CDR3 sequence: CSARDPDFYGYTF. In DNA form, the CDR3 reads TGCAGTGCTAGAGATCCAGATTTCTATGGCTACACCTTC. The gene calls are TRBV20-1 and TRBJ1-2; D is ambiguous. V gave up 0 bases and J gave up 4 bases, with 9 bases separating them. Germline V gene lookup returns CDR1 DFQATT and CDR2 SNEGSKA (reference sequence). The CDR3 sequence is 13 residues long.

The chain links TRBV20-1 to TRBJ2-7, with 12 bases lining up with TRBD2. The V segment lost 7 bases and the J segment 7 bases; nucleotides outside the gene matches: 11. Germline V gene lookup returns CDR1 DFQATT and CDR2 SNEGSKA (reference sequence). This CDR3 has 14 amino acids. The CDR3 region is CSGLRTSGDREQYF. CDR3 nucleotides: TGCAGTGGCTTGAGGACTAGCGGGGACCGGGAGCAGTACTTC.

In this sample, this clonotype turned up a few times. The chain carries TRBV6-5 and TRBJ2-7; 12 positions agree with TRBD2. The germline gives CDR1 MNHEY, CDR2 SVGAGI. The CDR3 extends over 17 amino acids. The junction had 7 bases not matched to a gene; V was cut back by 2 bases and J by 2 bases. The CDR3 sequence: CASSYRKTSGGTYEQYF. In DNA, the CDR3 is TGTGCCAGCAGTTACCGAAAGACTAGCGGGGGAACCTACGAGCAGTACTTC.

The chain employs TRBV28 and TRBJ1-2, with 9 nucleotides matching TRBD1. Per germline, CDR1 MDHEN and CDR2 SYDVKM. V lost 2 bases, J lost 4 bases, and 2 bases stayed unmatched. There are 14 residues in the CDR3. The CDR3 DNA follows: TGTGCCAGCAGTTTACTGGGACAGGGCTATGGCTACACCTTC. This codes for CASSLLGQGYGYTF.